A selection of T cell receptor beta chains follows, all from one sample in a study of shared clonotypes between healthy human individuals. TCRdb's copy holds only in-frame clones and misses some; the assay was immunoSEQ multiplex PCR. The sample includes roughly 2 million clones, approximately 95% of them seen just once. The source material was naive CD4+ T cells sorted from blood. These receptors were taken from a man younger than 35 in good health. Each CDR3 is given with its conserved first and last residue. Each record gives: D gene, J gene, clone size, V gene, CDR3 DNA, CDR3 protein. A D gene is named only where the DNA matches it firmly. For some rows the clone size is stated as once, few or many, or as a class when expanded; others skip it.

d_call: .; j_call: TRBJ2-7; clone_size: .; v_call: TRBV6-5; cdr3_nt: TGTGCCAGCAGTTATGGGGGGAGCTACGAGCAGTACTTC; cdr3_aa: CASSYGGSYEQYF
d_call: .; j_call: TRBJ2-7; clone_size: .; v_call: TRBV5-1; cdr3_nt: TGCGCCAGCAGCTTAGGCAGCTCCTACGAGCAGTACTTC; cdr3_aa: CASSLGSSYEQYF
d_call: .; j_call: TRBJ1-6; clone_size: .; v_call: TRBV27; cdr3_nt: TGTGCCAGCAGTATCAGGGGTAGGTCCTATAATTCACCCCTCCACTTT; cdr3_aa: CASSIRGRSYNSPLHF
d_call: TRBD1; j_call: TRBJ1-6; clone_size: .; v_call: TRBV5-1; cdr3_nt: TGCGCCAGCAGCTTGGCCGGGACAGGGAGCTCCTATAATTCACCCCTCCACTTT; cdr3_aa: CASSLAGTGSSYNSPLHF
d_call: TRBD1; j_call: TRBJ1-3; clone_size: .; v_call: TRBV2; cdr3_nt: TGTGCCAGCGGGATCGGGACAGGGGGCTCTGGAAACACCATATATTTT; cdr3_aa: CASGIGTGGSGNTIYF
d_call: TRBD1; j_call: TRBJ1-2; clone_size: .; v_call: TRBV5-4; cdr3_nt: TGTGCCAGCAGCAGCTCCCGGGACAGCGGCTATGGCTACACCTTC; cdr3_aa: CASSSSRDSGYGYTF
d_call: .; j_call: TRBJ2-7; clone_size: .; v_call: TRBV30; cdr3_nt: TGTGCCTGGAGTGAGAGCTACGAGCAGTACTTC; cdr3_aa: CAWSESYEQYF
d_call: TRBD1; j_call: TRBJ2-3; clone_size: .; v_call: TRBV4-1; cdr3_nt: TGCGCCAGCAGCCCCGGGACAGGGGGCTTATGGTCAGATACGCAGTATTTT; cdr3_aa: CASSPGTGGLWSDTQYF
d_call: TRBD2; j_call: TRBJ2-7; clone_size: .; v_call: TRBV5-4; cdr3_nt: TGTGCCAGCAGCTTGGATTGGCTAGCGGGAGAAGAGCAGTACTTC; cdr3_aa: CASSLDWLAGEEQYF
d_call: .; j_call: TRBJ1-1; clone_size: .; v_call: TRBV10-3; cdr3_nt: TGTGCCATCAGTGATACAGTGAACACTGAAGCTTTCTTT; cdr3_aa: CAISDTVNTEAFF
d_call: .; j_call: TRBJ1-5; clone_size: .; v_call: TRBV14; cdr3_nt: TGTGCCAGCAGCCATGGTAAAGACCAGCCCCAGCATTTT; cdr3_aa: CASSHGKDQPQHF
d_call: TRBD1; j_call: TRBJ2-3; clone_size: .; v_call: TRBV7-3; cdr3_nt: TGTGCCAGCAGCTTAGGGGACAGGGGAGCAGATACGCAGTATTTT; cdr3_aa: CASSLGDRGADTQYF
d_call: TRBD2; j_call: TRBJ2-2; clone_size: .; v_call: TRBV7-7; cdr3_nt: TGTGCTAGCAGCCCTAGCGGGGGCCCTACCGGGGAGCTGTTTTTT; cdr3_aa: CASSPSGGPTGELFF
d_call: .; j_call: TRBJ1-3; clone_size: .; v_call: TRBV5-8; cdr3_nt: TGTGCCAGCAGCTTAGTAAGGTCCCGCTTATTCTCTGGAAACACCATATATTTT; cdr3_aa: CASSLVRSRLFSGNTIYF
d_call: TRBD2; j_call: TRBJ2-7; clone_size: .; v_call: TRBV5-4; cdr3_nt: TGTGCCAGCAGCTTTGGACTAGCGGGGTTCAACGAGCAGTACTTC; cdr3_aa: CASSFGLAGFNEQYF
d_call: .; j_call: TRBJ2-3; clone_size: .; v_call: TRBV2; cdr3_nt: TGTGCCAGCCGCTCCAACACGCAGTATTTT; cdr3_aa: CASRSNTQYF
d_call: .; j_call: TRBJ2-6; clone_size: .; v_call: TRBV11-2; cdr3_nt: TGTGCCAGCAGCCGCCAGGGGACAAGGGTAGATGGGGCCAACGTCCTGACTTTC; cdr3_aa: CASSRQGTRVDGANVLTF
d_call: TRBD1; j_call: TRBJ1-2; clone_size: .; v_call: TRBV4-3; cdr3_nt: TGCGCCAGCAGCCAAGCCCGACAGGGAGTAGATGGCTACACCTTC; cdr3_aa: CASSQARQGVDGYTF
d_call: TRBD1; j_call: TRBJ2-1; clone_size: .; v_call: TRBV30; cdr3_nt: TGTGCCTGGAGAGAGAGACAGGGGTCAATGAATGAGCAGTTCTTC; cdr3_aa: CAWRERQGSMNEQFF
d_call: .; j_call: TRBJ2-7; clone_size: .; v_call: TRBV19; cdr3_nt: TGTGCCAGTAGTCGTGGACTGGGGGCGATCTACGAGCAGTACTTC; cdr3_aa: CASSRGLGAIYEQYF
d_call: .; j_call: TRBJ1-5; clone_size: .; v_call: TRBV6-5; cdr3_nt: TGTGCCAGCAGTTACTCCAGCTATAGCAATCAGCCCCAGCATTTT; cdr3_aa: CASSYSSYSNQPQHF
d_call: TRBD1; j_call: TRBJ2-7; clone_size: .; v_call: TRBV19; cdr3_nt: TGTGCCAGTAGTAAAAGGACAGGGACACATGGCGAGCAGTACTTC; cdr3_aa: CASSKRTGTHGEQYF
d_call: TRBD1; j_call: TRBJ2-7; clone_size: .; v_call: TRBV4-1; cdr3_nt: TGCGCCAGCAGCCAAGAACACGGGACAGTAAGCTACGAGCAGTACTTC; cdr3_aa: CASSQEHGTVSYEQYF
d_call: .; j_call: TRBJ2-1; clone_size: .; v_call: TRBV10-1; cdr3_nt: TGCGCCAGCAGTGAGTTCAGGGGGGGGTACAATGAGCAGTTCTTC; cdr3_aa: CASSEFRGGYNEQFF
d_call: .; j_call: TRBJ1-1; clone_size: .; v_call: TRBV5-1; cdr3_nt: TGCGCCAGCAGCTCTGCCGGGACGCAGGGCGCTACTGAAGCTTTCTTT; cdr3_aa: CASSSAGTQGATEAFF
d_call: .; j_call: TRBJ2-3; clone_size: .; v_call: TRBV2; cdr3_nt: TGTGCCAGCAGTGATGAATCCACAGATACGCAGTATTTT; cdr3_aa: CASSDESTDTQYF
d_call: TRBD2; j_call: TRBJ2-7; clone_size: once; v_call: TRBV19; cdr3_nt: TGTGCCAGTAGTATTCGGTACGGCGGGAGCGCTTACGAGCAGTACTTC; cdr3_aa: CASSIRYGGSAYEQYF
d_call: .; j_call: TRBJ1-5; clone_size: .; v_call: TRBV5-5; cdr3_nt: TGTGCCAGCAGCTTAGCGGGGTTCAATCAGCCCCAGCATTTT; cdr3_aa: CASSLAGFNQPQHF
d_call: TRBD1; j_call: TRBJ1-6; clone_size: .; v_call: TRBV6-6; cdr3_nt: TGTGCCAGCAGTTACAGGGGGCTCACCCTCCACTTT; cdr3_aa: CASSYRGLTLHF
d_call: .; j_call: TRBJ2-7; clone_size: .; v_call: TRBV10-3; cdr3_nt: TGTGCCATCCGGGACTGGCCCTACGAGCAGTACTTC; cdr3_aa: CAIRDWPYEQYF
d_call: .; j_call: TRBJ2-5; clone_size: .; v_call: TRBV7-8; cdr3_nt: TGTGCCAGCAGCCCAGACGCCCCACGGCGAGGGGAGACCCAGTACTTC; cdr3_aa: CASSPDAPRRGETQYF
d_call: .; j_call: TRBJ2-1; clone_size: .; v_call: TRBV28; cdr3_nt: TGTGCCAGCAGTACCCTCCCGATTAGGGACAATGAGCAGTTCTTC; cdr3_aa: CASSTLPIRDNEQFF
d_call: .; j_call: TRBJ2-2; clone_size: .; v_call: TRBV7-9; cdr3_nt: TGTGCCAGCAGCTTACTACAGGGTACCGGGGAGCTGTTTTTT; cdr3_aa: CASSLLQGTGELFF
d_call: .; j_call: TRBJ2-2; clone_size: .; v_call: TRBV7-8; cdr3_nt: TGTGCCAGCAGCTTCCGGGACACGAACACCGGGGAGCTGTTTTTT; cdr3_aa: CASSFRDTNTGELFF
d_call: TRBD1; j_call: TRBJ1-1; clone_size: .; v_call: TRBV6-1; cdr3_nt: TGTGCCAGCAGTGTCCTCGGGACAGGGGGCGCAGGAGGGAACACTGAAGCTTTCTTT; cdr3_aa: CASSVLGTGGAGGNTEAFF
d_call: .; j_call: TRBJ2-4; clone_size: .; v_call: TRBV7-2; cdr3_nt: TGTGCCAGCAGCTTAAGAATGCAAGGACCCCAGTACTTC; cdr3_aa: CASSLRMQGPQYF
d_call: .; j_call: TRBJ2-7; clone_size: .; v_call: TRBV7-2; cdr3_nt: TGTGCCAGCAGCTTATATCCGACTGCTTCCTACGAGCAGTACTTC; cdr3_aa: CASSLYPTASYEQYF
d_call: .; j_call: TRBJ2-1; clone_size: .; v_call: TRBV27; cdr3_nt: TGTGCCAGCAGTCCAATCCTACAGGGAGGCGAGCTCAATGAGCAGTTCTTC; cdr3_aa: CASSPILQGGELNEQFF
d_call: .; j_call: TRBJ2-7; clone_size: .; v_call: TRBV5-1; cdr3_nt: TGCGCCAGCAGCTTCTTTTCAGGGCATCGGTACGAGCAGTACTTC; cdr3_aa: CASSFFSGHRYEQYF
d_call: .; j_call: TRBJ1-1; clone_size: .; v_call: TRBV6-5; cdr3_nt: TGTGCCAGCAGTTACTCGCTCGATAACACTGAAGCTTTCTTT; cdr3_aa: CASSYSLDNTEAFF